The 30 T cell receptor beta chains presented below share a single source sample, sequenced in a study of T cells in women clearing cervical HPV infection. Only in-frame clones appear in the TCRdb table, and some are missing; sequencing was by immunoSEQ multiplex PCR. The ten most abundant clones cover roughly 10% of a sample with about 22,000 clones. The material sequenced was blood buffy coat. The receptors come from a woman aged 18 to 69 with a cervical HPV16 infection that either progressed to CIN3+ or cleared (not recorded which).

As regards this clone: The DNA ends 3 residues before the CDR3 does, and the rest of the CDR3 is filled in from the germline J gene. The chain employs TRBV20-1 and TRBJ2-7; D possibly corresponds to TRBD1 (6 bases). Germline V gene data show CDR1 as DFQATT and CDR2 as SNEGSKA (reference sequence). Trimming stripped 3 bases from V and 3 bases from J, with 9 bases between. The CDR3 extends over 12 amino acids. The DNA read from the CDR3 is TGCAGTGCTAGGAGGGGGTTCTACGAG. Residues: CSARRGFYE. In full, the CDR3 reads CSARRGFYEQYF.

The CDR3 here is CASSLRSGSDEAFF. The CDR3 bases that were read are TGTGCCAGCAGCTTGCGTTCGGGGTCTGATGAA. This chain joins TRBV5-8 and TRBJ1-1; D uncertain. The CDR3 end is not reached by the read, which stops 3 residues before it; the germline J gene fills it in. V lost 1 base and J 7 bases, leaving 14 bases between the germline ends. Germline V lookup: CDR1 SGHTS, CDR2 YDEGEE. This CDR3 is 14 amino acids long.

On this clone: The read ends 3 residues before the CDR3 terminus; that terminus is restored from the germline J gene. The chain is built from TRBV6-1 and TRBJ1-1, with D possibly TRBD1 on 6 matching bases. The germline gives CDR1 MNHNS, CDR2 SASEGT. V shed 4 bases and J shed 0 bases, with 9 bases lying between them. CDR3 length: 14 residues. The CDR3 bases that were read are TGTGCCAGCAGTGCTCAGGGGATGAACACTGAA. Protein: CASSAQGMNTE. The whole CDR3 reads CASSAQGMNTEAFF.

As regards this clone: The CDR3 is cut off 3 residues early in the read; its end comes from the germline J gene. This rearrangement joins TRBV19 to TRBJ1-5; 7 positions agree with TRBD1. Germline lookup yields CDR1 LNHDA and CDR2 SQIVND (reference sequence). V gave up 6 bases and J gave up 2 bases; unmatched junction bases: 7. This CDR3 is 15 amino acids long. The CDR3 bases that were read are TGTGCCAGTAGCAAGACAGGGTTAGGCAATCAGCCC. Its translation is CASSKTGLGNQP. The CDR3 as a whole reads CASSKTGLGNQPQHF. Together with reference TRBV19 and TRBJ1-5, the CDR3 gives the full variable domain: DGGITQSPKYLFRKEGQNVTLSCEQNLNHDAMYWYRQDPGQGLRLIYYSQIVNDFQKGDIAEGYSVSREKKESFPLTVTSAQKNPTAFYLCASSKTGLGNQPQHFGDGTRLSIL.

Concerning this clone itself: Read coverage stops 3 residues before the CDR3 terminus; the germline J gene supplies the remainder. The chain uses TRBV18 and TRBJ1-5, with D possibly TRBD1 on 6 matching bases. V lost 0 bases to trimming and J lost 8 bases, with 14 bases between them. The germline V gene has CDR1 KGHSH and CDR2 LQKENI. The CDR3 covers 15 residues. CDR3 sequence reads: CASSPPNQGSKPQHF. Partial CDR3 DNA: TGTGCCAGCTCACCACCTAACCAGGGGAGCAAGCCC.

With regard to this clone: Coverage ceases 3 residues before the CDR3 finishes, and the germline J gene fills in the end. V gene TRBV5-8 combines with J gene TRBJ1-2; TRBD1 matches at 7 bases. The CDR3 runs to 15 residues. Germline V gene lookup returns CDR1 SGHTS and CDR2 YDEGEE. The junction had 3 bases not matched to a gene; V was cut back by 1 base and J by 0 bases. CDR3 DNA (partial): TGTGCCAGCAGCTTGCGGGACAGTACTAACTATGGC. Translating gives CASSLRDSTNYG. The full CDR3 protein is CASSLRDSTNYGYTF.

Regarding this clone: The read comes to an end 3 residues before the CDR3 does, leaving the germline J gene to fill in the end. This chain joins TRBV11-2 and TRBJ2-7, with unresolved D. This CDR3 contains 13 residues. The ends were cut back, 1 base at V and 2 bases at J, with 6 bases in the middle. Germline assignment: CDR1 SGHAT and CDR2 FQNNGV. The CDR3 here is CASSLGHPYEQYF. The CDR3 DNA, read in part, is TGTGCCAGCAGCTTAGGGCACCCCTACGAG.

As to this clone: Coverage ceases 3 residues before the CDR3 finishes, and the germline J gene fills in the end. The chain combines TRBV5-1 with TRBJ2-3; TRBD1 or TRBD2 may be the D gene (6 bases each). Looked up from germline, CDR1 is SGHRS and CDR2 is YFSETQ. The CDR3 is 15 residues long. The CDR3 is CASSGEDRSQETQYF. The part of the CDR3 DNA that was read is TGCGCCAGCAGCGGGGAGGACAGAAGCCAAGAGACG.

The part of the CDR3 DNA that was read is TGCGCCAGCAGCAGCGGGAGCGGCTACGAG. It translates to CASSSGSGYE. The CDR3 in its entirety is CASSSGSGYEQYF. This chain links TRBV5-1 with TRBJ2-7; 8 bases align to TRBD2. The read gets to within 3 residues of the CDR3 end, and the germline J gene fills in the rest. J lost 3 bases, V lost 4 bases, and 3 bases had no gene match. In germline, CDR1 is SGHRS, CDR2 YFSETQ. The CDR3 spans 13 residues.

Note on this clone: The CDR3 end is not reached by the read, which stops 3 residues before it; the germline J gene fills it in. The gene calls are TRBV7-2 and TRBJ1-5, with D tentatively TRBD1 (6 bases). The CDR3 has 15 amino acids. Germline V gives CDR1 SGHTA, CDR2 FQGNSA. V was trimmed by 4 bases and J by 4 bases, leaving 14 bases between them. CDR3 region: CASSSGTRENQPQHF. The part of the CDR3 DNA that was read is TGTGCCAGCAGCTCCGGGACACGGGAGAATCAGCCC.

In regard to this clone: The observed sequence ends 3 residues before the CDR3 terminus, with the missing tail filled in from the germline J gene. This chain connects TRBV7-9 to TRBJ2-1, with TRBD2 matching over 7 bases. CDR1 is SEHNR, CDR2 FQNEAQ, per germline (reference sequence). V dropped 8 bases and J dropped 7; count of bases not matched to a gene: 11. The CDR3 totals 14 residues. The CDR3 DNA, read in part, is TGTGCCAGCCACGAGGGAGGGGCAGTAAATGAG. The encoded protein is CASHEGGAVNE. The CDR3 as a whole reads CASHEGGAVNEQFF.

In regard to this clone: The read halts 3 residues ahead of the CDR3 end, with the missing end drawn from the germline J gene. This chain links TRBV30 with TRBJ1-6; a weak D match, TRBD1 (6 bases). Germline-derived CDR1 and CDR2 are GTSNPN and SVGIG (reference sequence). The CDR3 runs 13 residues. Trimming took off 4 bases at V and 7 bases at J, with 11 bases between the two ends. The CDR3 sequence: CAWNSGENSPLHF. The DNA read from the CDR3 is TGTGCCTGGAATTCAGGGGAGAATTCACCC.

CDR3 sequence: CAWSPLRQGAGDTEAFF. CDR3 DNA (partial): TGTGCCTGGAGTCCTTTGCGACAGGGGGCGGGGGACACTGAA. The chain joins TRBV30 to TRBJ1-1; 10 nucleotides match TRBD1. The CDR3 extends 3 residues past the end of the read, so its final part is completed from the germline J gene. From germline, CDR1 is GTSNPN and CDR2 SVGIG (reference sequence). V gave up 2 bases and J gave up 3 bases; unmatched junction bases: 12. The CDR3 length is 17 residues.

In regard to this clone: The read finishes 3 residues shy of the CDR3 end, and the germline J gene is used to complete it. At the DNA level, this CDR3 is encoded by other sequences in the same sample as well. This chain joins TRBV5-1 and TRBJ2-7; the D is unclear. This CDR3 is 13 amino acids long. The V and J ends lost 0 bases and 5 bases respectively, with 9 bases between them. Germline V gene sequence: CDR1 SGHRS, CDR2 YFSETQ. The CDR3 bases that were read are TGCGCCAGCAGCTTGGGGTTGGCTCACGAG. Translation gives CASSLGLAHE. The whole CDR3 region reads CASSLGLAHEQYF.

With regard to this clone: Read data end 3 residues before the CDR3 end; the end is taken from the germline J gene. V usage is TRBV5-1 and J usage is TRBJ2-7; 11 positions match TRBD2. The germline V gene has CDR1 SGHRS and CDR2 YFSETQ. There are 16 residues in the CDR3. Trimming cost V 1 base and J 3 bases; bases outside gene matches: 6. CDR3 DNA, as far as it was read: TGCGCCAGCAGCTTGCGACCTAGCGGGGGGATCTACGAG. Its translation is CASSLRPSGGIYE. The entire CDR3 reads CASSLRPSGGIYEQYF.

Notes on this clone: The read finishes 3 residues shy of the CDR3 end, and the germline J gene is used to complete it. V usage is TRBV19 and J usage is TRBJ1-2; tentative D call: TRBD1 (6 bases). The CDR3 is 15 residues long. With 3 bases removed from V and 3 bases from J, the gap between germline ends came to 14 bases. CDR1 and CDR2 from the germline V gene are LNHDA and SQIVND (reference sequence). CDR3 DNA (partial): TGTGCCAGTAGTATGGGGGCAGCCAGGCACTATGGC. Translation gives CASSMGAARHYG. The CDR3 in full is CASSMGAARHYGYTF.

Points on this clone: Coverage ceases 3 residues before the CDR3 finishes, and the germline J gene fills in the end. The V and J genes are TRBV2 and TRBJ1-2; D not certain. Germline-derived CDR1 and CDR2 are SNHLY and FYNNEI. CDR3 length: 14 residues. The covered CDR3 bases are TGTGCCAGCAGTGAGGTTAACGGTGTTACGGGC. Translating it yields CASSEVNGVTG. The complete CDR3 protein is CASSEVNGVTGYTF.

A remark on this clone: From the germline J gene comes the end of the CDR3, since the read stops 3 residues before it. The chain employs TRBV30 and TRBJ2-5; D is unclear. Trimming stripped 1 base from V and 5 bases from J, with 5 bases between. Germline-derived CDR1 and CDR2 are GTSNPN and SVGIG (reference sequence). This CDR3 comprises 11 residues. The CDR3 DNA, read in part, is TGTGCCTGGAGTGGTCTGGAGACC. This sequence encodes CAWSGLET. The complete CDR3 sequence is CAWSGLETQYF.

Comment on this clone: At one end the junction does not follow the germline gene, possibly because of a read error. The CDR3 end falls 3 residues outside the read, so it is completed with the germline J gene. J is TRBJ1-1 and V is TRBV4-1; no firm D call. The CDR3 is 14 residues long. Germline V CDR1 and CDR2: MGHRA, YSYEKL. The covered CDR3 bases are TGCGCCAGCAGCAAAGAAACACCGAACACTGAA. Protein product: CASSKETPNTE. The whole CDR3 sequence is CASSKETPNTEAFF.

Worth noting for this clone: Read coverage stops 3 residues before the CDR3 terminus; the germline J gene supplies the remainder. The rearrangement uses TRBV18 and TRBJ2-5, with a possible D match to TRBD2 (6 bases). This CDR3 comprises 16 residues. The V gene's germline CDR1 is KGHSH and CDR2 LQKENI. V was trimmed by 1 base and J by 2 bases, leaving 14 bases between them. CDR3 residues: CASSPRPSGTQETQYF. CDR3 bases read: TGTGCCAGCTCACCACGTCCCTCCGGGACTCAAGAGACC.

A word on this clone: The read halts 3 residues ahead of the CDR3 end, with the missing end drawn from the germline J gene. The chain recombines TRBV11-2 with TRBJ1-1; D gene uncertain. This CDR3 is built from 13 residues. CDR1 and CDR2 from the germline V gene are SGHAT and FQNNGV. The sequenced CDR3 bases are TGTGCCAGCAGCTCCCCCCGGAGCGTCGGA. Protein product: CASSSPRSVG. The complete CDR3 sequence is CASSSPRSVGAFF.

Comments on this clone: The read ends 3 residues early relative to the CDR3; the germline J gene fills the gap. The chain carries TRBV20-1 and TRBJ2-2; D is uncertain. The CDR3 runs 15 residues. Deletions cut 2 bases from V and 7 bases from J, with 17 bases between. Germline lookup yields CDR1 DFQATT and CDR2 SNEGSKA (reference sequence). Here the CDR3 reads CSARSTGSPNGELFF. The CDR3 bases that were read are TGCAGTGCTAGATCCACGGGTAGTCCGAACGGGGAG.

This CDR3 is CASSLGQKSNTEAFF. The sequenced CDR3 bases are TGTGCCAGCAGCTTGGGACAGAAGTCGAACACTGAA. The rearrangement joins TRBV5-4 to TRBJ1-1; maybe TRBD1 (5 bases). The missing CDR3 end, 3 residues past where the read stops, is filled in from the germline J gene. The CDR3 has 15 residues. Per germline, CDR1 SGHNT and CDR2 YYREEE (reference sequence). The V gene lost 0 bases and the J gene lost 1 base, with 10 bases spanning the gap.

On this clone: Read sequence stops 3 residues before the CDR3 end, and the germline J gene provides the missing end. This rearrangement joins TRBV12-3 or TRBV12-4 to TRBJ2-1; TRBD2 aligns across 10 bases. With V trimmed by 6 bases and J by 8 bases, 10 bases remained unmatched. This CDR3 is 15 amino acids long. The CDR3 reads CASSLTSGEVYEQFF. CDR3 DNA, as far as it was read: TGTGCCAGCAGCCTAACTAGCGGGGAGGTTTATGAG.

The covered CDR3 bases are TGTGCCAGCAGCCCAGGACAGGGGGCTGCCTACGAG. This sequence encodes CASSPGQGAAYE. The complete CDR3 sequence is CASSPGQGAAYEQYF. The chain uses TRBV7-3 and TRBJ2-7, with 11 bases lining up with TRBD1. The observed sequence ends 3 residues before the CDR3 terminus, with the missing tail filled in from the germline J gene. CDR1 and CDR2 from the germline V gene are SGHTA and FQGTGA. Losses at the gene ends were 5 bases for V and 2 bases for J; bases not matched to a gene: 5. The CDR3 extends over 15 amino acids.

Worth noting for this clone: The missing CDR3 end, 3 residues past where the read stops, is filled in from the germline J gene. V and J are TRBV19 and TRBJ2-2; 8 nucleotides align to TRBD2. J was trimmed by 6 bases and V by 7 bases; bases with no gene match: 7. Germline lookup yields CDR1 LNHDA and CDR2 SQIVND (reference sequence). The CDR3 is made up of 14 amino acids. This CDR3 reads CASNPGGRAGELFF. The part of the CDR3 DNA that was read is TGTGCCAGTAATCCGGGGGGGCGGGCCGGGGAG.

Points on this clone: The read falls 3 residues short of the CDR3 end, and the missing part is taken from the germline J gene. V usage is TRBV5-1 and J usage is TRBJ2-1, with 10 bases fitting TRBD2. With V trimmed by 3 bases and J by 7 bases, 7 bases remained unmatched. This CDR3 is built from 15 residues. From germline, CDR1 is SGHRS and CDR2 YFSETQ. Partial CDR3 DNA: TGCGCCAGCAGCTCTCATAGCGGGAGGACGAATGAG. Protein: CASSSHSGRTNE. The complete CDR3 protein is CASSSHSGRTNEQFF.

Note on this clone: The read ends 3 residues shy of where the CDR3 ends; the end is completed using the germline J gene. The V call is TRBV19, the J call TRBJ2-5; 15 bases fit TRBD2. Unmatched junction bases numbered 15, after V lost 5 bases and J lost 5 bases. CDR1 and CDR2 from the germline V gene are LNHDA and SQIVND (reference sequence). This CDR3 is 19 amino acids long. The CDR3 protein is CASSVRGLAGGPGSETQYF. The part of the CDR3 DNA that was read is TGTGCCAGTAGTGTCCGAGGACTAGCGGGAGGGCCGGGGAGTGAGACC.

Worth noting for this clone: The read terminates 3 residues before the CDR3 end, so the remaining end is supplied by the germline J gene. The chain uses TRBV2 and TRBJ2-3; D remains unclear. The CDR3 is 12 amino acids. Germline V CDR1 and CDR2: SNHLY, FYNNEI. CDR3 DNA (partial): TGTGCCAGCAGTGACCCCCTCCCGGCG. The encoded protein is CASSDPLPA. The entire CDR3 is CASSDPLPAQYF.

Details on this clone: Coverage ceases 3 residues before the CDR3 finishes, and the germline J gene fills in the end. The chain links TRBV5-1 to TRBJ2-7; TRBD1 is a possible D gene (6 bases). The germline CDR1 and CDR2 sequences are SGHRS and YFSETQ. Trimming cost V 2 bases and J 3 bases, with 15 bases left between them. The CDR3 has 15 residues. CDR3 loop: CASSLQGTYVYEQYF. Partial CDR3 DNA: TGCGCCAGCAGCTTACAGGGTACGTACGTCTACGAG. The full variable domain, completed using reference TRBV5-1 and TRBJ2-7, is KAGVTQTPRYLIKTRGQQVTLSCSPISGHRSVSWYQQTPGQGLQFLFEYFSETQRNKGNFPGRFSGRQFSNSRSEMNVSTLELGDSALYLCASSLQGTYVYEQYFGPGTRLTVT.